This T cell receptor (beta chain) came from a study of metastatic and nonmetastatic thyroid tumors. Authors' processing steps: Construction of a distant-metastasis classifier for papillary thyroid cancer relied on CDR3 differences across clinicopathological groups. From the PCR reads, TCRdb re-called clones with MiXCR. These V and J calls are TCRdb output, not the study's own analysis. Among under 60,000 clones listed, roughly a fifth were seen once. Patients were all untreated before their thyroid surgery. This clone has a count of ten or more. Its antigen remains unidentified. Study conclusions and caveats: As reported, TCR beta diversity in blood and tumor was significantly higher in malignant thyroid tumors than in benign nodules.

This CDR3 is built from 14 residues. Trimming cost V 7 bases and J 4 bases; bases outside gene matches: 5. Germline V lookup: CDR1 LNHDA, CDR2 SQIVND (reference sequence). The clonotype comes from a male donor with papillary thyroid cancer or a benign thyroid nodule (not recorded which). Some clones in this sample may be carry-over from other donors' samples. The sequencing input was blood. The gene calls are TRBV19 and TRBJ2-7, with 12 bases matching TRBD1. The CDR3 DNA is TGTGCCAGTAAGCCGGGACAGGGGGCATACGAGCAGTACTTC. Its protein product is CASKPGQGAYEQYF.